This TCR beta chain is drawn from a study of CD8 T cells in Susac syndrome. About this clonotype itself: Its specificity is unknown.

Random hexamers were used to reverse transcribe the RNA input (about 0.5 to 1 ug). With immunoSEQ multiplex PCR, TCR beta CDR3 was amplified across 54 Vbeta and 13 Jbeta. MiXCR, applied by TCRdb to the immunoSEQ multiplex PCR reads, yields one record per CDR3 protein. The sample holds 330,000 or so distinct CDR3 sequences, about nine tenths seen once. Whole-study results and caveats: As acknowledged by the study, its TCR sequencing and HLA analysis included a relatively small number of individuals.

The multiple sclerosis control group comprised treatment-naive patients with stable or active relapsing-remitting disease. The CDR3 length is 18 residues. Per germline, CDR1 DFQATT and CDR2 SNEGSKA (reference sequence). Germline trimming cut 1 base from V and 4 bases from J; bases unmatched to any gene: 13. The sequenced sample was CD8+ T cells from PBMCs. The V call is TRBV20-1, the J call TRBJ2-3; 11 nucleotides line up with TRBD2. The source is a human donor with multiple sclerosis. The CDR3 region is CSARVPPHSLAGADTQYF. The CDR3 DNA is TGCAGTGCTAGAGTCCCCCCCCATTCACTAGCGGGAGCAGATACGCAGTATTTT.